These T cell receptor beta chains were read from a single sample in a study of vaccination and CD4 T cells after COVID-19. Each CDR3 protein is one row after TCRdb ran MiXCR on the PCR reads. The sample includes 20,000 to 25,000 distinct CDR3 sequences, under 40% of them seen just once. Their antigen targets remain unknown. The starting material was CD4+ T cells from blood, cultured in vitro, obtained about 7 months after SARS-CoV-2 vaccination. The receptors were sampled from a human donor who had recovered from COVID-19. Both conserved end residues are part of each CDR3. A D gene is named only where the DNA matches it firmly. Size is omitted from some rows. Given values are once, few, many or a class for expanded clones.

TRBJ2-5 TRBD2 few TRBV7-8 CASSLSRGTSGRPSQETQYF TGTGCCAGCAGCTTAAGCCGCGGGACTAGCGGGAGGCCCTCCCAAGAGACCCAGTACTTC
TRBJ2-5 TRBD2 . TRBV18 CASSPDREGTQYF TGTGCCAGCTCACCAGACCGGGAGGGGACCCAGTACTTC
TRBJ2-1 TRBD1 . TRBV4-2 CASSQAGQGTNEQFF TGTGCCAGCAGCCAAGCGGGACAGGGGACCAATGAGCAGTTCTTC
TRBJ1-1 . few TRBV6-1 CASSAGRGDSTEAFF TGTGCCAGCAGCGCGGGACGGGGAGATAGCACTGAAGCTTTCTTT
TRBJ2-7 TRBD2 few TRBV7-3 CASSLTGTSGNEQYF TGTGCCAGCAGCCTTACCGGGACTAGCGGGAACGAGCAGTACTTC
TRBJ1-2 . few TRBV7-2 CASSSTGSTYGYTF TGTGCCAGCAGCTCTACAGGGAGCACATATGGCTACACCTTC
TRBJ1-6 . few TRBV28 CASSPALGPSYNSPLHF TGTGCCAGCAGCCCAGCCCTAGGGCCGTCCTATAATTCACCCCTCCACTTT
TRBJ2-1 . . TRBV6-1 CASSEVSLSYNEQFF TGTGCCAGCAGTGAAGTGTCCCTCTCCTACAATGAGCAGTTCTTC
TRBJ1-5 TRBD1 medium-sized TRBV20-1 CSGRDSVNQPQHF TGCAGTGGGAGGGACAGTGTGAATCAGCCCCAGCATTTT
TRBJ1-3 . few TRBV20-1 CSGRSNSGNTIYF TGCAGTGGCCGTTCGAACTCTGGAAACACCATATATTTT
TRBJ1-1 TRBD1 . TRBV27 CASLRDRYNTEAFF TGTGCCAGCTTGCGGGACAGGTATAACACTGAAGCTTTCTTT
TRBJ2-7 . . TRBV11-1 CASSFWGAGERATYEQYF TGTGCCAGCAGCTTTTGGGGGGCCGGAGAACGGGCCACCTACGAGCAGTACTTC
TRBJ2-5 . few TRBV7-8 CASSLSRETQYF TGTGCCAGCAGCTTATCTAGGGAGACCCAGTACTTC
TRBJ1-6 . few TRBV28 CASRAVGNNSPLHF TGTGCCAGCAGGGCGGTGGGTAATAATTCACCCCTCCACTTT
TRBJ2-5 TRBD2 . TRBV7-2 CASSIGWGGQETQYF TGTGCCAGCAGCATTGGGTGGGGGGGCCAAGAGACCCAGTACTTC
TRBJ2-1 . few TRBV10-3 CATNNRDHNEQFF TGTGCCACCAATAACAGGGATCACAATGAGCAGTTCTTC
TRBJ2-7 TRBD1 few TRBV15 CATSRVQTGSSYEQYF TGTGCCACCAGCAGAGTCCAGACAGGGAGCTCCTACGAGCAGTACTTC
TRBJ2-7 TRBD2 . TRBV7-9 CASSLGVGRELSYEQYF TGTGCCAGCAGCTTAGGGGTCGGGAGGGAGTTGTCCTACGAGCAGTACTTC
TRBJ2-5 . few TRBV10-1 CASSESGAEGLETQYF TGCGCCAGCAGTGAGTCAGGAGCGGAAGGGTTGGAGACCCAGTACTTC
TRBJ1-5 TRBD1 . TRBV19 CASSLQGSNQPQHF TGTGCCAGTAGCCTACAGGGGAGCAATCAGCCCCAGCATTTT
TRBJ2-1 TRBD2 once TRBV10-1 CASSALAGPNEQFF TGCGCCAGCAGTGCCCTAGCGGGGCCGAATGAGCAGTTCTTC
TRBJ2-3 TRBD2 . TRBV20-1 CSAIGLAGPDTQYF TGCAGTGCTATAGGACTAGCGGGACCAGATACGCAGTATTTT
TRBJ1-2 TRBD1 large TRBV6-5 CASSSQGDYGYTF TGTGCCAGCAGTTCACAGGGGGACTATGGCTACACCTTC
TRBJ2-1 TRBD2 few TRBV6-1 CASSPKLLAGGEQFF TGTGCCAGCAGCCCCAAATTGCTAGCGGGGGGTGAGCAGTTCTTC
TRBJ2-7 TRBD2 . TRBV20-1 CSAKRTSGPGEQYF TGCAGTGCCAAAAGGACTAGCGGGCCGGGGGAGCAGTACTTC
TRBJ2-7 . . TRBV6-5 CASSYDATGSYEQYF TGTGCCAGCAGTTACGACGCTACCGGATCCTACGAGCAGTACTTC
TRBJ1-5 . . TRBV15 CATSRWGDRLDQPQHF TGTGCCACCAGCAGATGGGGCGACAGGCTGGATCAGCCCCAGCATTTT
TRBJ2-1 TRBD2 . TRBV19 CASSIGTRHNEQFF TGTGCCAGTAGTATCGGGACTAGGCACAATGAGCAGTTCTTC
TRBJ2-7 TRBD1 . TRBV10-3 CAISEGQGVRNEQYF TGTGCCATCAGTGAGGGACAGGGGGTGAGAAACGAGCAGTACTTC
TRBJ2-7 . . TRBV19 CASSRRPGPTYEQYF TGTGCCAGTAGCAGGCGTCCGGGGCCCACCTACGAGCAGTACTTC
TRBJ1-2 . . TRBV28 CASISGGYYGYTF TGTGCCAGCATCTCGGGTGGCTACTATGGCTACACCTTC
TRBJ2-5 . medium-sized TRBV7-9 CASSLALGETQYF TGTGCCAGCAGCTTGGCTTTGGGGGAGACCCAGTACTTC
TRBJ1-1 . few TRBV7-9 CASVGQGNTEAFF TGTGCCAGCGTCGGGCAGGGAAACACTGAAGCTTTCTTT
TRBJ1-1 . once TRBV28 CASSKGFRNTEAFF TGTGCCAGCAGTAAGGGATTTAGGAACACTGAAGCTTTCTTT
TRBJ1-2 . few TRBV7-6 CASSPGYGYTF TGTGCCAGCAGCCCCGGCTATGGCTACACCTTC
TRBJ1-2 TRBD1 few TRBV6-1 CASSRGYGYTF TGTGCCAGCTCCAGGGGGTATGGCTACACCTTC
TRBJ2-1 TRBD1 few TRBV20-1 CSATGTGVNEQFF TGCAGTGCTACGGGGACAGGGGTAAATGAGCAGTTCTTC
TRBJ2-7 TRBD1 few TRBV24-1 CATGTGPYEQYF TGTGCCACCGGGACAGGGCCGTACGAGCAGTACTTC
TRBJ2-1 TRBD2 . TRBV15 CATSRDRLAGEQFF TGTGCCACCAGCAGAGATCGTCTAGCGGGTGAGCAGTTCTTC
TRBJ1-5 . . TRBV28 CASSFYGQPQHF TGTGCCAGCAGTTTTTACGGTCAGCCCCAGCATTTT
TRBJ1-2 TRBD1 few TRBV7-9 CASTNQQGNYGYTF TGTGCCAGCACCAATCAACAGGGGAACTATGGCTACACCTTC
TRBJ1-2 . . TRBV6-1 CASRRSGSLYYGYTF TGTGCCAGCAGACGATCAGGGTCACTGTACTATGGCTACACCTTC
TRBJ2-7 . . TRBV6-2/TRBV6-3 CASGDGYEQYF TGTGCCAGCGGGGACGGATACGAGCAGTACTTC
TRBJ1-6 . . TRBV10-2 CASSDGSNSPLHF TGCGCCAGCAGTGATGGCAGCAATTCACCCCTCCACTTT
TRBJ2-7 TRBD2 few TRBV20-1 CSASLSGLAPEQYF TGCAGTGCTAGTCTCTCTGGACTAGCTCCCGAGCAGTACTTC
TRBJ2-3 . once TRBV28 CASSGRLGGTDTQYF TGTGCCAGCAGTGGCCGGCTAGGGGGCACAGATACGCAGTATTTT
TRBJ2-6 . few TRBV15 CATSRRISGANVLTF TGTGCCACCAGCAGAAGGATCTCTGGGGCCAACGTCCTGACTTTC
TRBJ2-5 . . TRBV5-1 CASSLGWVGETQYF TGCGCCAGCAGCTTGGGATGGGTGGGGGAGACCCAGTACTTC
TRBJ1-5 . . TRBV7-2 CASSLFSDQPQHF TGTGCCAGCAGCTTATTTAGCGACCAGCCCCAGCATTTT
TRBJ2-7 TRBD2 . TRBV18 CASSRSGRGLSEQYF TGTGCCAGCTCACGTAGCGGGAGGGGCCTATCCGAGCAGTACTTC